Below are 31 T cell receptor beta chains sequenced from a single sample in a study of blood T cell repertoires in COVID-19. Using immunoSEQ multiplex PCR, the repertoire was profiled, and TCRdb retains in-frame clones only, with some absent. Among 60,000 to 70,000 clones listed, 80% to 90% were seen once. The sequenced sample was peripheral blood. The receptors here all came from a woman in her fifties or sixties with acute or convalescent COVID-19.

The chain employs TRBV15 and TRBJ1-5, with no clear D. Trimming pared 2 bases from V and 4 bases from J, leaving 3 bases between. Germline CDR1 reads LNHNV; CDR2 reads YYDKDF (reference sequence). The CDR3 covers 12 residues. The chain's CDR3 is CATSRLNQPQHF. The CDR3, as DNA: TGTGCCACCAGCAGACTAAATCAGCCCCAGCATTTT.

The rearrangement links TRBV10-3 to TRBJ2-1; D is unresolved. Germline V gives CDR1 ENHRY, CDR2 SYGVKD. The ends were cut back, 3 bases at V and 5 bases at J, with 11 bases in the middle. The CDR3 extends over 14 amino acids. CDR3 in DNA: TGTGCCATCAGTGACCTAGTACTTGACAATGAGCAGTTCTTC. Protein: CAISDLVLDNEQFF.

The chain joins TRBV6-5 to TRBJ1-2; 9 nucleotides align to TRBD1. CDR3 length equals 14 residues. Germline V gives CDR1 MNHEY, CDR2 SVGAGI. V trimming: 6 bases; J trimming: 2 bases; junction bases outside the gene matches: 4. This CDR3 reads CASRGQGLNYGYTF. The CDR3 nucleotides are TGTGCCAGCAGGGGACAGGGACTGAACTATGGCTACACCTTC.

The rearrangement links TRBV12-3 or TRBV12-4 to TRBJ1-3, with D tentatively TRBD1 (6 bases). This CDR3 contains 13 residues. Trimming removed 10 bases from V and 2 bases from J, with 12 bases in between. Written as DNA, the CDR3 is TGTGCCAACGGGGGGACAACTGGAAACACCATATATTTT. This sequence encodes CANGGTTGNTIYF.

The genes are TRBV19 and TRBJ1-1; the D gene is possibly TRBD1 (5 bases). Germline CDR1 is LNHDA and CDR2 is SQIVND (reference sequence). Trimming pared 6 bases from V and 1 base from J, leaving 12 bases between. The CDR3 runs to 14 residues. Here the CDR3 DNA reads TGTGCCAGTAGACGGGGACTCCAGAACACTGAAGCTTTCTTT. Its translation: CASRRGLQNTEAFF.

The V and J genes are TRBV6-5 and TRBJ1-2; 7 nucleotides agree with TRBD1. The CDR3 has 14 amino acids. Germline loops: CDR1 MNHEY, CDR2 SVGAGI. The ends lost 4 bases at V and 8 bases at J; junction bases unmatched: 10. The CDR3 DNA reads TGTGCCAGCAGTTCCGACAGGGTGGTTGGCGGCTACACCTTC. Its protein product is CASSSDRVVGGYTF.

This clone has only a few counts. This chain connects TRBV4-1 to TRBJ1-5; D might be TRBD1 (6 bases). Germline V gives CDR1 MGHRA, CDR2 YSYEKL. Trimming left V 4 bases short and J 3 bases short, with 16 bases between. CDR3 length: 16 amino acids. Here the CDR3 reads CASSLREGVVNQPQHF. CDR3 DNA sequence: TGCGCCAGCAGCCTCCGAGAGGGGGTCGTCAATCAGCCCCAGCATTTT.

The chain links TRBV30 to TRBJ1-3, with TRBD1 matching over 8 bases. Germline loops: CDR1 GTSNPN, CDR2 SVGIG (reference sequence). There are 16 residues in the CDR3. V was clipped by 7 bases and J by 0 bases; unmatched bases: 11. The CDR3 coding sequence is TGTGCCTCCGAAGGGACAGGCAGAAGCTCTGGAAACACCATATATTTT. It translates to CASEGTGRSSGNTIYF.

The rearrangement joins TRBV28 to TRBJ2-7, with 10 bases matching TRBD2. Germline CDR1 reads MDHEN; CDR2 reads SYDVKM. The trim removed 4 bases at V and 2 bases at J, leaving 5 bases unmatched. The CDR3 has 15 residues. CDR3 loop: CASSSAGGGTYEQYF. CDR3 DNA: TGTGCCAGCAGTTCAGCGGGAGGGGGAACCTACGAGCAGTACTTC.

The chain links TRBV7-9 to TRBJ1-1; perhaps TRBD1 as D (6 bases). V shed 5 bases and J shed 1 base, with 14 bases lying between them. In germline, CDR1 is SEHNR, CDR2 FQNEAQ (reference sequence). This CDR3 is 15 amino acids long. CDR3 coding DNA: TGTGCCAGCAGCACACAGGGACGAGGGAACACTGAAGCTTTCTTT. Protein product: CASSTQGRGNTEAFF.

This clone has a handful of counts. The chain joins TRBV7-9 to TRBJ1-1; 7 bases are shared with TRBD1. Per germline, CDR1 SEHNR and CDR2 FQNEAQ (reference sequence). After removal of 7 bases from V and 0 bases from J, the junction contained 8 bases not matched to a gene. The CDR3 runs to 15 residues. The CDR3 sequence is CASMKQGQLNTEAFF. Here the CDR3 DNA reads TGTGCCAGCATGAAACAGGGACAGCTGAACACTGAAGCTTTCTTT. Supplemented by reference TRBV7-9 and TRBJ1-1, the full variable domain reads DTGVSQNPRHKITKRGQNVTFRCDPISEHNRLYWYRQTLGQGPEFLTYFQNEAQLEKSRLLSDRFSAERPKGSFSTLEIQRTEQGDSAMYLCASMKQGQLNTEAFFGQGTRLTVV.

V usage is TRBV18 and J usage is TRBJ2-3; 15 bases map to TRBD2. The junction had 6 bases not matched to a gene; V was cut back by 6 bases and J by 2 bases. The CDR3 length is 17 residues. Germline lookup yields CDR1 KGHSH and CDR2 LQKENI. The CDR3 DNA follows: TGTGCCAGCTCCCGGGGACTAGCGGGGGGCCTCACAGATACGCAGTATTTT. This encodes CASSRGLAGGLTDTQYF.

The chain carries TRBV7-2 and TRBJ2-1, with TRBD1 identical over 12 bases. Germline-derived CDR1 and CDR2 are SGHTA and FQGNSA. The CDR3 covers 16 residues. V lost 0 bases, J lost 6 bases, and 3 bases stayed unmatched. CDR3 sequence (DNA): TGTGCCAGCAGCTTAGCGGGGGACAGGGGGCTCAATGAGCAGTTCTTC. Amino acid sequence: CASSLAGDRGLNEQFF.

The chain combines TRBV5-5 with TRBJ1-6, with no clear D. This CDR3 has 16 residues. CDR1 is SGHKS, CDR2 YYEKEE, per germline (reference sequence). Trimming shortened V by 0 bases and J by 7 bases, and 14 bases separated the two germline ends. This CDR3 is CASSLGLGPGNSPLHF. CDR3 bases: TGTGCCAGCAGCTTGGGTCTTGGGCCTGGGAATTCACCCCTCCACTTT.

The gene calls are TRBV5-1 and TRBJ1-5; 8 bases fit TRBD1. This CDR3 comprises 14 residues. Germline CDR1 reads SGHRS; CDR2 reads YFSETQ. Germline trimming cut 3 bases from V and 7 bases from J; bases unmatched to any gene: 6. This CDR3 reads CASSWGTGIQPQHF. The CDR3 coding sequence is TGCGCCAGCAGCTGGGGGACAGGCATCCAGCCCCAGCATTTT.

The J gene is TRBJ1-3, the V gene TRBV19, with D uncertain. The CDR3 covers 12 residues. The V end lost 5 bases, the J end lost 4 bases, and 6 bases lay between the germline ends. The germline gives CDR1 LNHDA, CDR2 SQIVND (reference sequence). The CDR3 bases are TGTGCCAGTAGTCGGTTAGGAAACACCATATATTTT. Residues: CASSRLGNTIYF.

This clone was seen a single time. This sequence joins TRBV2 and TRBJ2-1, with D perhaps matching TRBD1 (6 bases). This CDR3 is 12 amino acids long. Germline V gene data show CDR1 as SNHLY and CDR2 as FYNNEI. V shed 6 bases and J shed 9 bases, with 12 bases lying between them. CDR3 bases: TGTGCCAGCAGCCCCTACAGGGTTGAGCAGTTCTTC. The encoded protein is CASSPYRVEQFF. The whole variable domain, filled in from reference TRBV2 and TRBJ2-1, reads EPEVTQTPSHQVTQMGQEVILRCVPISNHLYFYWYRQILGQKVEFLVSFYNNEISEKSEIFDDQFSVERPDGSNFTLKIRSTKLEDSAMYFCASSPYRVEQFFGPGTRLTVL.

The CDR3 protein is CASSSANTGELFF. CDR3 DNA sequence: TGTGCCAGCTCATCCGCGAACACCGGGGAGCTGTTTTTT. The rearrangement uses TRBV18 and TRBJ2-2; no clear D gene. The CDR3 has 13 amino acids. Deletions cut 5 bases from V and 0 bases from J, with 4 bases between. The germline gives CDR1 KGHSH, CDR2 LQKENI.

The chain links TRBV11-2 to TRBJ2-2; D not certain. V lost 5 bases, J lost 0 bases, and 4 bases lay in between. CDR1 and CDR2 (germline): SGHAT, FQNNGV. This CDR3 is 13 amino acids long. The CDR3 sequence is CASSITNTGELFF. The CDR3 DNA follows: TGTGCCAGCAGCATAACGAACACCGGGGAGCTGTTTTTT.

J is TRBJ1-5 and V is TRBV2, with 7 bases lining up with TRBD1. Germline values: CDR1 SNHLY, CDR2 FYNNEI. The CDR3 runs 13 residues. The ends lost 7 bases at V and 6 bases at J; junction bases unmatched: 6. The CDR3 region has the DNA TGTGCCAGCAAATTCTCAGGGGGTCAGCCCCAGCATTTT. Translating gives CASKFSGGQPQHF.

V is TRBV6-5 and J is TRBJ2-2, with D perhaps TRBD2 (6 bases). The ends were cut back, 7 bases at V and 5 bases at J, with 14 bases in the middle. The germline gives CDR1 MNHEY, CDR2 SVGAGI. The CDR3 runs to 14 residues. The CDR3 nucleotides read TGTGCCAGCATTAGGGAGGCGTCGACCGGGGAGCTGTTTTTT. The encoded protein is CASIREASTGELFF.

This rearrangement joins TRBV5-1 to TRBJ2-5; perhaps TRBD1 as D (7 bases). V was cut by 3 bases and J by 1 base, with 19 bases left in between. This CDR3 contains 17 residues. Germline CDR1 SGHRS, CDR2 YFSETQ. This CDR3 is CASSSRGGTASQETQYF. The CDR3 coding sequence is TGCGCCAGCAGCTCACGAGGGGGGACAGCATCCCAAGAGACCCAGTACTTC.

CDR3 nucleotide sequence: TGTGCCAGCAGTGAATGGCTTCAGGGAGAAGCTTTCTTT. Translation: CASSEWLQGEAFF. The rearrangement uses TRBV6-1 and TRBJ1-1, with a possible D match to TRBD1 (5 bases). The CDR3 consists of 13 residues. V was shortened by 2 bases and J by 8 bases, with 12 bases between the two germline ends. The germline V gene has CDR1 MNHNS and CDR2 SASEGT.

The chain combines TRBV20-1 with TRBJ2-1; D gene uncertain. Trimming removed 3 bases from V and 4 bases from J, with 13 bases in between. Germline CDR1 DFQATT, CDR2 SNEGSKA (reference sequence). The CDR3 is made up of 14 amino acids. CDR3 sequence reads: CSASSGVSYNEQFF. The CDR3 nucleotides read TGCAGTGCTAGTTCCGGAGTTTCGTACAATGAGCAGTTCTTC.

This chain joins TRBV19 and TRBJ1-5; D is possibly TRBD1 (5 bases). The V gene lost 5 bases and the J gene lost 1 base, with 15 bases spanning the gap. Germline assignment: CDR1 LNHDA and CDR2 SQIVND (reference sequence). The CDR3 is made up of 16 amino acids. The CDR3 DNA reads TGTGCCAGTAGTCTGACACAGGTTGGGAGCAATCAGCCCCAGCATTTT. This gives the protein CASSLTQVGSNQPQHF.

This chain joins TRBV24-1 and TRBJ2-1, with TRBD1 matching over 7 bases. Losses at the gene ends were 4 bases for V and 5 bases for J; bases not matched to a gene: 10. There are 16 residues in the CDR3. CDR1 is KGHDR and CDR2 is SFDVKD in the germline V gene. This CDR3 is CATSDLRTGLDNEQFF. CDR3 nucleotide sequence: TGTGCCACCAGTGACTTAAGGACAGGTCTCGACAATGAGCAGTTCTTC.

V usage is TRBV18 and J usage is TRBJ2-3, with 8 bases lining up with TRBD2. The CDR3 is made up of 13 amino acids. CDR1 is KGHSH and CDR2 is LQKENI in the germline V gene. With 4 bases clipped from V and 7 bases from J, the junction kept 4 bases outside the gene matches. Here the CDR3 reads CASSRTGGNTQYF. The DNA of the CDR3 is TGTGCCAGCTCACGAACGGGGGGGAATACGCAGTATTTT.

V and J are TRBV25-1 and TRBJ1-1; D gene uncertain. CDR3 length: 12 residues. The germline V gene has CDR1 MGHDK and CDR2 SYGVNS. With 2 bases removed from V and 10 bases from J, the gap between germline ends came to 11 bases. The chain's CDR3 is CASSEGERGAFF. The DNA of the CDR3 is TGTGCCAGCAGTGAAGGAGAACGGGGAGCTTTCTTT.

The V gene is TRBV9, the J gene TRBJ1-6, with D possibly being TRBD1 (6 bases). Germline V CDR1 and CDR2: SGDLS, YYNGEE. This CDR3 spans 14 amino acids. Trimming removed 2 bases at V and 6 bases at J, with 9 bases between. DNA of the CDR3: TGTGCCAGCAGCGTCGGACAGCTTAATTCACCCCTCCACTTT. The encoded protein is CASSVGQLNSPLHF.

This clone was seen a single time. The V call is TRBV3-1 (or the pseudogene TRBV3-2), the J call TRBJ2-2, with 7 bases matching TRBD1. The CDR3 loop spans 13 amino acids. V shed 5 bases, J shed 6 bases, and the junction held 3 bases outside the gene matches. Germline loops: CDR1 LGHDT, CDR2 YNNKEL (reference sequence). CDR3 residues: CASSFTGAGELFF. DNA for the CDR3: TGTGCCAGCAGCTTTACAGGGGCCGGGGAGCTGTTTTTT.

This clone was observed a handful of times. The rearrangement uses TRBV30 and TRBJ1-2; 9 bases align to TRBD1. Germline V gives CDR1 GTSNPN, CDR2 SVGIG (reference sequence). This CDR3 spans 17 amino acids. V lost 5 bases to trimming and J lost 1 base; unmatched junction nucleotides: 14. The CDR3 protein is CAWDFLRTGVDNYGYTF. CDR3 coding DNA: TGTGCCTGGGACTTTCTCCGGACAGGGGTGGATAACTATGGCTACACCTTC.